One and the same sample provided the 9 T cell receptor beta chains below, sequenced in a study of shared clonotypes between healthy human individuals. The protocol was immunoSEQ multiplex PCR, while the TCRdb copy is restricted to in-frame clones and leaves out a portion. The sample shows about 690,000 clones, around 90% of them seen only once. Input material: memory CD8+ T cells from PBMCs. Subset given: CD45RO+ cells pooled with CCR7-negative TemRA cells. These receptors all stem from a man aged 18 to 29 in good health. Some clones in this sample may be carry-over from other donors' samples.

This sequence joins TRBV6-5 and TRBJ1-4; D is uncertain. Germline CDR1 reads MNHEY; CDR2 reads SVGAGI. V gave up 0 bases and J gave up 6 bases, with 14 bases separating them. This CDR3 comprises 16 residues. CDR3 amino acids: CASSYSGPGVDEKLFF. DNA for the CDR3: TGTGCCAGCAGTTACTCCGGCCCTGGGGTAGATGAAAAACTGTTTTTT.

There are a few counts of this clone. The chain couples TRBV28 to TRBJ1-5; D gene unclear. V lost 10 bases to trimming and J lost 1 base, with 2 bases between them. The CDR3 runs to 10 residues. The germline CDR1 and CDR2 sequences are MDHEN and SYDVKM. The CDR3 loop is CATSNQPQHF. The DNA for the CDR3 is TGTGCCACAAGCAATCAGCCCCAGCATTTT.

The V and J genes are TRBV5-8 and TRBJ1-1, with D possibly being TRBD1 (5 bases). CDR3 length equals 15 residues. Trimming shortened V by 1 base and J by 4 bases, and 14 bases separated the two germline ends. Germline-derived CDR1 and CDR2 are SGHTS and YDEGEE. CDR3 in amino acids: CASSLKRWGVTEAFF. The CDR3 bases are TGTGCCAGCAGCTTGAAACGGTGGGGGGTCACTGAAGCTTTCTTT.

This clone was found many times. The genes are TRBV4-3 and TRBJ2-5; D unclear. Per the germline V gene, CDR1 is LGHNA and CDR2 is YSLEER. Trimming took 4 bases from V and 5 from J, leaving 14 bases between them. The CDR3 loop spans 14 amino acids. This chain's CDR3 is CASSLSNGRETQYF. CDR3 sequence (DNA): TGCGCCAGCAGCCTCTCTAATGGGCGGGAGACCCAGTACTTC.

The rearrangement links TRBV9 to TRBJ2-4; D is undetermined. Per the germline V gene, CDR1 is SGDLS and CDR2 is YYNGEE. CDR3 size: 15 residues. Trimming stripped 4 bases from V and 4 bases from J, with 15 bases between. The CDR3 reads CASSPSGASKNIQYF. CDR3 nucleotide sequence: TGTGCCAGCAGCCCCTCAGGAGCATCGAAAAACATTCAGTACTTC.

The CDR3 sequence: CASSHREGSAYEQYF. The DNA for the CDR3 is TGCGCCAGCAGCCATAGGGAGGGATCGGCCTACGAGCAGTACTTC. The chain links TRBV4-1 to TRBJ2-7, with 7 bases that match TRBD2. The CDR3 runs to 15 residues. Germline values: CDR1 MGHRA, CDR2 YSYEKL. The J segment lost 2 bases and the V segment lost 3 bases, leaving 7 bases of the junction unmatched.

The chain joins TRBV25-1 to TRBJ1-2; D is unclear. Per the germline V gene, CDR1 is MGHDK and CDR2 is SYGVNS. Trimming removed 6 bases at V and 8 bases at J, with 13 bases between. The CDR3 sequence is 12 residues long. CDR3 sequence: CASRTGSVGYTF. CDR3 DNA: TGTGCCAGCAGGACCGGGTCGGTCGGCTACACCTTC.

The rearrangement links TRBV7-2 to TRBJ2-3; D tentatively fits TRBD1 or TRBD2 (5 bases each). CDR1 is SGHTA, CDR2 FQGNSA, per germline. The CDR3 contains 15 residues. With 8 bases removed from V and 0 bases from J, the gap between germline ends came to 15 bases. The CDR3 nucleotides read TGTGCCAGCGGCCTCCGGGACGGGAGCACAGATACGCAGTATTTT. This translates into CASGLRDGSTDTQYF.

The chain links TRBV10-3 to TRBJ1-6; weak D call: TRBD1 (6 bases). This CDR3 comprises 21 residues. Per germline, CDR1 ENHRY and CDR2 SYGVKD. The germline V and J ends were trimmed by 5 bases and 1 base, with 27 bases remaining between them. The CDR3 reads CAISKIPWQGNSRSYNSPLHF. The CDR3 region has the DNA TGTGCCATCAGTAAAATCCCGTGGCAGGGGAATTCGAGGTCCTATAATTCACCCCTCCACTTT.